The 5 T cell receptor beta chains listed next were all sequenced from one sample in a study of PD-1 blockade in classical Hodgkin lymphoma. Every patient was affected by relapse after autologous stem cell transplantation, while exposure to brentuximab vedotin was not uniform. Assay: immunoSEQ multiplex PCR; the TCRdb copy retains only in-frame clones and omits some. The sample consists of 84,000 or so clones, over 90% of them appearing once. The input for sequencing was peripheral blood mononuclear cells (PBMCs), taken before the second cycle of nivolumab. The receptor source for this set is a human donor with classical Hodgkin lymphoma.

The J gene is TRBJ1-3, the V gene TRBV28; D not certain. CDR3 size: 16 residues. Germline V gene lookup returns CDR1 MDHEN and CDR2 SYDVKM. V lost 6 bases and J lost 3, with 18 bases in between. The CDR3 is CASSPGPRTFGNTIYF. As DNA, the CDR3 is TGTGCCAGCAGCCCCGGACCGAGGACGTTTGGAAACACCATATATTTT.

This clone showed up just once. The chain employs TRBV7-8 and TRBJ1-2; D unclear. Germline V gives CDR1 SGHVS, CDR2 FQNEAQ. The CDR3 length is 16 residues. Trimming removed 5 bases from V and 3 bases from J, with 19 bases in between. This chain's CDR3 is CASSPASGAIYYGYTF. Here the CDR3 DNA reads TGTGCCAGCAGCCCAGCCTCGGGAGCGATTTACTATGGCTACACCTTC.

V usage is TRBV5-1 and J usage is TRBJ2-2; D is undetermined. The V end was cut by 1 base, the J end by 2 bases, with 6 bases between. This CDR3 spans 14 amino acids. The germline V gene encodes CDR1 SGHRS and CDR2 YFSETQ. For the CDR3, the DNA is TGCGCCAGCAGCTTGCCCAGTAACACCGGGGAGCTGTTTTTT. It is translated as CASSLPSNTGELFF.

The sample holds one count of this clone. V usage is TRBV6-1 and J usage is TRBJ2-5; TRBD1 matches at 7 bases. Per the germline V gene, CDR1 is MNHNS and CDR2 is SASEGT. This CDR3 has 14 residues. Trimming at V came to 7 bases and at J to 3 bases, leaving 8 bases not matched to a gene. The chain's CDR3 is CASNTGTEEETQYF. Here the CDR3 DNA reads TGTGCCAGCAACACCGGGACAGAAGAAGAGACCCAGTACTTC.

CDR3 loop: CASSLELAGAVSYEQYF. CDR3 bases: TGCGCCAGCAGCTTGGAACTAGCGGGAGCCGTCTCCTACGAGCAGTACTTC. The rearrangement uses TRBV5-1 and TRBJ2-7; TRBD2 agrees at 11 bases. V trimming: 0 bases; J trimming: 0 bases; junction bases outside the gene matches: 5. Germline V gene data show CDR1 as SGHRS and CDR2 as YFSETQ. The CDR3 covers 17 residues.